These T cell receptor beta chains were read from a single sample in a study of T-cell memory formation after mild COVID-19. MiXCR was run by TCRdb on the 5' RACE reads, yielding one entry per CDR3 protein. Of approximately 150,000 distinct CDR3 sequences detected, over 15% appear once; the ten largest clones hold around 2.4%. Sequencing input: PBMCs or a T cell subset sorted from them (not recorded which). These receptors were taken from an adult woman who had mild COVID-19 (a few samples of this study predate the infection). Cell type and time point are not known. Both conserved end residues are part of each CDR3. A D gene is named only where the DNA matches it firmly. Size tells how often a clone was seen (once, few, many) or the class of an expanded clone, and some rows leave it out.

TRBJ1-5 TRBD1 TRBV7-9 NA CASSSGQGHNQPQHF TGTGCCAGCAGCTCCGGACAGGGCCATAATCAGCCCCAGCATTTT
TRBJ2-1 NA TRBV5-6 NA CASSSSDEQFF TGTGCCAGCAGCTCTAGCGATGAGCAGTTCTTC
TRBJ2-3 TRBD2 TRBV7-2 NA CASKPPGLAGSTDTQYF TGTGCCAGCAAACCCCCGGGACTAGCGGGGAGCACAGATACGCAGTATTTT
TRBJ2-7 NA TRBV5-1 many CASSSNNEQYF TGCGCCAGCAGCTCCAACAACGAGCAGTACTTC
TRBJ2-3 TRBD1 TRBV12-3/TRBV12-4 NA CASSWGGTGITDTQYF TGTGCCAGCAGTTGGGGGGGGACAGGGATCACAGATACGCAGTATTTT
TRBJ1-1 TRBD1 TRBV3-1 NA CASSQGGTGTGAFF TGTGCCAGCAGCCAAGGTGGGACAGGGACGGGAGCTTTCTTT
TRBJ2-7 TRBD2 TRBV19 NA CASSPAPGLAAYEQYF TGTGCCAGTAGTCCCGCCCCGGGACTAGCGGCCTACGAGCAGTACTTC
TRBJ2-2 NA TRBV6-6 NA CASSLRGQSTGELFF TGTGCCAGCAGTCTGCGGGGACAGAGTACCGGGGAGCTGTTTTTT
TRBJ2-1 TRBD2 TRBV6-2/TRBV6-3 few CASIPITSGGPEEQFF TGTGCCAGCATCCCGATTACTAGCGGGGGGCCCGAAGAGCAGTTCTTC
TRBJ2-1 NA TRBV5-1 NA CASSLGAGDGNEQFF TGCGCCAGCAGCTTGGGGGCAGGGGATGGTAATGAGCAGTTCTTC
TRBJ1-4 NA TRBV3-1 NA CASSQYREKLFF TGTGCCAGCAGCCAGTATCGGGAAAAACTGTTTTTT
TRBJ2-3 TRBD2 TRBV2 few CAIGGGSTDTQYF TGTGCTATTGGCGGGGGTAGCACAGATACGCAGTATTTT
TRBJ1-1 NA TRBV5-1 NA CASSLWETHLLNTEAFF TGCGCCAGCAGCTTGTGGGAGACACACCTCTTGAACACTGAAGCTTTCTTT
TRBJ1-1 NA TRBV12-3/TRBV12-4 NA CASSLRGTDEAFF TGTGCCAGCAGTTTACGGGGGACGGATGAAGCTTTCTTT
TRBJ2-1 NA TRBV5-1 few CASRADRSSYNEQFF TGCGCCAGCAGAGCTGACAGAAGCTCCTACAATGAGCAGTTCTTC
TRBJ2-3 NA TRBV12-3/TRBV12-4 NA CASLPDSATDTQYF TGTGCCAGCCTCCCCGACAGCGCCACAGATACGCAGTATTTT
TRBJ2-3 NA TRBV7-2 NA CASSYGGTDTQYF TGTGCCAGCAGCTATGGGGGCACAGATACGCAGTATTTT
TRBJ2-1 NA TRBV5-1 few CASSLDQPYNEQFF TGCGCCAGCAGCTTGGATCAGCCCTACAATGAGCAGTTCTTC
TRBJ2-1 NA TRBV7-3 NA CASSLRESSYNEQFF TGTGCCAGCAGCTTACGAGAGAGCTCCTACAATGAGCAGTTCTTC
TRBJ2-7 TRBD1 TRBV5-1 NA CASSTGQGYYEQYF TGCGCCAGCAGCACGGGACAGGGCTACTACGAGCAGTACTTC
TRBJ2-3 NA TRBV7-6 NA CASSLAAGSGGTQYF TGTGCCAGCAGCTTAGCAGCGGGCTCAGGAGGGACGCAGTATTTT
TRBJ2-1 TRBD2 TRBV13 NA CASRGLAHEQFF TGTGCCTCCCGGGGACTAGCTCATGAGCAGTTCTTC
TRBJ1-5 NA TRBV12-3/TRBV12-4 few CASRGAGTSNQPQHF TGTGCCAGCAGGGGGGCCGGGACATCTAATCAGCCCCAGCATTTT
TRBJ2-1 TRBD1 TRBV12-3/TRBV12-4 NA CASRTGQSRYNEQFF TGTGCCAGCAGAACGGGACAGAGCCGTTACAATGAGCAGTTCTTC
TRBJ2-1 TRBD2 TRBV3-1 few CASKRGGRDNEQFF TGTGCCAGCAAGCGGGGGGGCCGGGACAATGAGCAGTTCTTC
TRBJ2-7 NA TRBV28 few CASGRLSSYEQYF TGTGCCAGCGGTCGGTTAAGCTCCTACGAGCAGTACTTC
TRBJ2-2 NA TRBV7-8 NA CASSLLSGNTGELFF TGTGCCAGCAGCTTACTAAGCGGCAACACCGGGGAGCTGTTTTTT
TRBJ2-7 NA TRBV11-2 NA CASSLDLLAGYEQYF TGTGCCAGCAGCTTAGATCTATTGGCAGGCTACGAGCAGTACTTC
TRBJ2-1 NA TRBV24-1 NA CATSDLPRATSEQFF TGTGCCACCAGTGATTTGCCTCGCGCGACTAGTGAACAGTTCTTC
TRBJ2-1 TRBD1 TRBV20-1 NA CSARSTGGFYPSSYNEQFF TGCAGTGCTAGATCGACAGGGGGCTTCTACCCAAGCTCCTACAATGAGCAGTTCTTC
TRBJ2-2 NA TRBV7-2 NA CASSLLAVGLGGELFF TGTGCCAGCAGCTTATTAGCGGTGGGGTTAGGCGGGGAGCTGTTTTTT
TRBJ2-7 NA TRBV11-2 NA CASSLELGGSYEQYF TGTGCCAGCAGCTTAGAGCTGGGGGGCTCCTACGAGCAGTACTTC
TRBJ2-1 TRBD2 TRBV24-1 NA CATSDPAGGIYNEQFF TGTGCCACCAGTGACCCAGCGGGAGGGATATACAATGAGCAGTTCTTC
TRBJ2-7 TRBD2 TRBV7-2 NA CASSPLAGANYEQYF TGTGCCAGCAGCCCGCTGGCGGGAGCGAATTACGAGCAGTACTTC
TRBJ2-3 NA TRBV6-4 few CAGNSRGSSTDTQYF TGTGCCGGCAACTCACGGGGGTCGAGCACAGATACGCAGTATTTT
TRBJ2-7 TRBD1 TRBV5-1 once CASSIQQGACEQYF TGCGCCAGCAGCATACAACAGGGGGCCTGCGAGCAGTACTTC
TRBJ2-7 TRBD2 TRBV10-3 many CAISGLGLAGLTAYEQYF TGTGCCATCAGTGGATTAGGACTAGCGGGACTTACCGCCTACGAGCAGTACTTC
TRBJ2-5 TRBD1 TRBV5-1 few CASSLVGQGYEETQYF TGCGCCAGCAGCTTGGTGGGACAGGGATACGAGGAGACCCAGTACTTC
TRBJ2-7 TRBD2 TRBV18 NA CASSPPGLADSYEQYF TGTGCCAGCTCACCGCCGGGACTAGCGGACTCCTACGAGCAGTACTTC
TRBJ1-1 NA TRBV5-1 NA CASSPTESPPAFF TGCGCCAGCAGCCCAACAGAATCCCCCCCGGCTTTCTTT
TRBJ1-2 NA TRBV5-6 NA CASSSGHRSYTF TGTGCCAGCAGCTCGGGGCACAGGTCCTACACCTTC
TRBJ2-7 TRBD2 TRBV5-1 NA CASSASGLLNEQYF TGCGCCAGCAGCGCCTCGGGACTACTTAACGAGCAGTACTTC